This TCR beta chain was recorded in a study of blood T cell repertoires in COVID-19. Study in general: Material from acute and convalescent COVID-19 was sourced from the United States, Italy and Spain. Sample material is recorded as cDNA or gDNA derived from T cells, B-cell-depleted T cells, or PBMCs.

Per the original methods: The authors estimated nucleated cell counts from reference gene primer amplification. TCRdb's copy holds only in-frame clones and misses some; the assay was immunoSEQ multiplex PCR. Clone size and V and J calls were adopted from that table, with D and trimming inferred from the DNA. The sample shows 50,000 to 70,000 clones, 80% to 90% of them seen only once. The CDR3 has 16 amino acids. Germline assignment: CDR1 SEHNR and CDR2 FQNEAQ (reference sequence). Trimming took 5 bases from V and 5 from J; bases not matched to a gene: 13. The chain has TRBV7-9 and TRBJ2-7; TRBD1 matches 9 bases. The specimen sequenced was peripheral blood. The source is a woman in her fifties or sixties with acute or convalescent COVID-19. For the CDR3, the DNA is TGTGCCAGCAGCCCTAATTGGGGACAGGGTCTCCACGAGCAGTACTTC. It yields the protein CASSPNWGQGLHEQYF.